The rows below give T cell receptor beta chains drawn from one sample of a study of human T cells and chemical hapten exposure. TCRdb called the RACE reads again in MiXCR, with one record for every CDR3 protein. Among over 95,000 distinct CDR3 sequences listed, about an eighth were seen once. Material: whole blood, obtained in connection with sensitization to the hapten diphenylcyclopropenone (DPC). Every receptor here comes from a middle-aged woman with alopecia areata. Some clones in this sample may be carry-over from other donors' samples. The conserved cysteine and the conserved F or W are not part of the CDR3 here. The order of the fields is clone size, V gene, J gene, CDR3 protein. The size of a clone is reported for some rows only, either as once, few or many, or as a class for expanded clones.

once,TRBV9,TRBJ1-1,ASSVVLKIPEAF
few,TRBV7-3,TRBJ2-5,ASSLTHQETQY
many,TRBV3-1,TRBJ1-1,ASSQGRTGEAF
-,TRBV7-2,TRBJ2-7,ASSLWPGTASYEQY
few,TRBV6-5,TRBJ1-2,ASSRRLNYGYT
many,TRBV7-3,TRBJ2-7,ASSLSGTGGAEQY
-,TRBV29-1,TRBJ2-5,SATDRAERQY
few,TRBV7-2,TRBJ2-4,ASSLLVGGVAKNIQY
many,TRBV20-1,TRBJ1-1,SARAGGRNTEAF
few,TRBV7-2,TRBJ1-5,ASSLVGSAGYGPQH
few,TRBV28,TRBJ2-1,ASSLVGEQF
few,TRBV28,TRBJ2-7,ASRKGHLSYEQY
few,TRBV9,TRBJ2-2,ASSPRSGSGTGELF
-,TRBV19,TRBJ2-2,ASTLAGVMDGELF
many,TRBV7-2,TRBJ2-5,ASSHQRGQETQY
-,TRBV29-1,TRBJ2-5,SASRLGGQETQY
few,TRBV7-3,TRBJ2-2,ASSAGAGTGELF
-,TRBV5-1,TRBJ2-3,ASSLAVSTDTQY
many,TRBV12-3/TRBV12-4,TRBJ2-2,ASRRTENTGELF
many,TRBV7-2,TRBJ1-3,ASSLGSAVSGNTIY